This T cell receptor beta chain was sequenced during a study of identical twins. Study-level points and caveats: Fewer insertions characterized abundant cord blood beta clonotypes, whereas memory repertoires showed none.

TCRdb re-called the 5' RACE reads through MiXCR, storing one row per CDR3 protein. The data show 550,000 to 700,000 distinct CDR3 sequences, with about 20% seen just once and approximately 4.3% held by the top ten. V was cut by 6 bases and J by 2 bases, with 16 bases left in between. The CDR3 totals 14 residues. Germline lookup yields CDR1 DFQATT and CDR2 SNEGSKA (reference sequence). This clonotype was seen once. Its antigen remains unidentified. These sequences were also reported in another study, on T cells expressing NK-cell markers.

Sequencing was done on a sample of PBMCs. The chain joins TRBV20-1 to TRBJ1-1; TRBD1 is a possible D gene (6 bases). The receptor was isolated from a woman under 30 in good health. This CDR3 reads CSANDRNVNTEAFF. Here the CDR3 DNA reads TGCAGTGCAAACGACAGGAATGTTAACACTGAAGCTTTCTTT.